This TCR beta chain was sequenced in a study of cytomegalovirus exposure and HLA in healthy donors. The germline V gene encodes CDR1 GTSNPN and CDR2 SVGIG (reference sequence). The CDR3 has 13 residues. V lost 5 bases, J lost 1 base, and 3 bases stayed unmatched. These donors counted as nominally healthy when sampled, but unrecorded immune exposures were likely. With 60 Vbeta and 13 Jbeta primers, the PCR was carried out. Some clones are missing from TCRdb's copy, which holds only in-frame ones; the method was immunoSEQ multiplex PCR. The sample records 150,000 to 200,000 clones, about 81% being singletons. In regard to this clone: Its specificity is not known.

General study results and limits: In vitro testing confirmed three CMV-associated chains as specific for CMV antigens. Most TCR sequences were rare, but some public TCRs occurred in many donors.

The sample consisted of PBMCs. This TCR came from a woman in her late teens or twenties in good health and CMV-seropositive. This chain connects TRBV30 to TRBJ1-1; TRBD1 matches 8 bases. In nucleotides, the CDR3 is TGTGCCTGGGAAGGACAGGGGAACACTGAAGCTTTCTTT. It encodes CAWEGQGNTEAFF.